This T cell receptor (beta chain) stems from a study of radiotherapy plus CTLA-4 blockade in lung cancer. Study-level information: Objective responses were observed in 18% of patients, and disease control was achieved by approximately 34%. Study results and limitations: Reportedly, early blood T cell clone dynamics best predicted response, with interferon-beta. Following radiotherapy plus ipilimumab, tumor-derived TCR clones expanded in the blood.

Ipilimumab CTLA-4 blockade and focal radiation were given to patients with chemo-refractory metastatic non-small-cell lung cancer. Regarding this clone: Its antigen remains unidentified.

The length of the CDR3 is 13 residues. Germline V lookup: CDR1 MNHNY, CDR2 SVGAGI (reference sequence). V lost 10 bases, J lost 2 bases, and 11 bases lay in between. Profiling relied on immunoSEQ multiplex PCR, and the TCRdb table lists in-frame clones only, not all of them. Of roughly 77,000 clones listed, roughly 80% are singletons. Sequences were derived from peripheral blood, sampled from a patient treated with radiotherapy plus ipilimumab. This TCR derives from a human donor with non-small cell lung cancer whose response to radiotherapy plus ipilimumab could not be evaluated. The chain combines TRBV6-6 with TRBJ2-2; unclear D gene. CDR3 loop: CATSLLNTGELFF. The DNA for the CDR3 is TGTGCCACCAGCCTTCTCAACACCGGGGAGCTGTTTTTT.